This T cell receptor beta chain derives from a study of blood T cell repertoires in COVID-19. Only in-frame clones appear in the TCRdb table, and some are missing; sequencing was by immunoSEQ multiplex PCR. The data show a few hundred thousand clones, around 78% seen once. The sequenced sample was peripheral blood. The clonotype comes from a man aged 60 to 75 who had recovered from COVID-19.

CDR3 sequence (DNA): TGTGCCACCTACAGGGGTGGCCCAACTAATGAAAAACTGTTTTTT. Translated: CATYRGGPTNEKLFF. The chain is built from TRBV15 and TRBJ1-4; 7 positions match TRBD1. The CDR3 runs to 15 residues. Trimming took 8 bases from V and 0 from J; bases not matched to a gene: 6. CDR1 and CDR2 (germline): LNHNV, YYDKDF (reference sequence).